A single sample is the source of the 32 T cell receptor beta chains below, sequenced in a study of OX40 agonist ivuxolimab in advanced cancers. TCRdb's copy holds only in-frame clones and misses some; the assay was immunoSEQ multiplex PCR. Seen here are over 85,000 clones, around 85% observed once, and the top ten hold roughly 0.52%. This sample comprised CD4+ or CD8+ T cells sorted from blood, obtained in a trial of the OX40 agonist ivuxolimab. The receptors come from an adult with an advanced solid tumor such as melanoma, head and neck, liver or kidney cancer.

The CDR3 sequence is CSVVHWQKDTEAFF. For the CDR3, the DNA is TGCAGCGTTGTCCATTGGCAGAAGGACACTGAAGCTTTCTTT. The genes are TRBV29-1 and TRBJ1-1; D remains unclear. The ends were cut back, 4 bases at V and 3 bases at J, with 15 bases in the middle. This CDR3 region has 14 residues. Germline lookup yields CDR1 SQVTM and CDR2 ANQGSEA.

The rearrangement joins TRBV7-3 to TRBJ1-1; D perhaps matches TRBD1 (6 bases). The V gene's germline CDR1 is SGHTA and CDR2 FQGTGA. The V and J ends lost 7 bases and 4 bases respectively, with 13 bases between them. The CDR3 totals 13 residues. CDR3 DNA sequence: TGTGCCAGCACTCGGGGGCCGGGCACTGAAGCTTTCTTT. Translating gives CASTRGPGTEAFF.

The chain combines TRBV5-1 with TRBJ2-5; D might be TRBD1 or TRBD2, each matching 5 bases. V was shortened by 4 bases and J by 5 bases, with 18 bases between the two germline ends. The CDR3 runs to 15 residues. Germline V gene lookup returns CDR1 SGHRS and CDR2 YFSETQ. CDR3 bases: TGCGCCAGCAGCCTCTTACCCGGGACCTGGGAGACCCAGTACTTC. It encodes CASSLLPGTWETQYF.

The V call is TRBV5-6, the J call TRBJ2-3; perhaps TRBD2 as D (6 bases). The V gene's germline CDR1 is SGHDT and CDR2 YYEEEE. CDR3 length equals 16 residues. V lost 1 base to trimming and J lost 2 bases, with 14 bases between them. The CDR3 nucleotides are TGTGCCAGCAGCTTGAAGCTGGGGGGAATCACAGATACGCAGTATTTT. Translation gives CASSLKLGGITDTQYF.

The chain recombines TRBV7-9 with TRBJ1-1, with a possible D match to TRBD1 (6 bases). Germline V gene sequence: CDR1 SEHNR, CDR2 FQNEAQ (reference sequence). Between the trimmed V and J ends, which lost 3 bases and 5 bases, there was a span of 10 bases. The CDR3 sequence is 13 residues long. The CDR3 DNA reads as TGTGCCAGCAGCTTGGCAGACAGGACTGAAGCTTTCTTT. This gives the protein CASSLADRTEAFF.

This chain links TRBV5-1 with TRBJ1-1; D possibly corresponds to TRBD1 (5 bases). Trimming cost V 0 bases and J 2 bases, with 11 bases left between them. This CDR3 is 15 amino acids long. The germline V gene has CDR1 SGHRS and CDR2 YFSETQ. The CDR3 region is CASSLATASNTEAFF. CDR3 nucleotide sequence: TGCGCCAGCAGCTTGGCGACAGCCTCTAACACTGAAGCTTTCTTT.

This chain links TRBV10-3 with TRBJ1-1; 9 nucleotides align to TRBD1. The CDR3 is made up of 15 amino acids. Losses at the gene ends were 4 bases for V and 4 bases for J; bases not matched to a gene: 7. From germline, CDR1 is ENHRY and CDR2 SYGVKD. The CDR3 sequence is CAISGPGQGSTEAFF. The CDR3 DNA reads TGTGCCATCAGTGGGCCGGGACAGGGTTCCACTGAAGCTTTCTTT.

CDR3 DNA: TGTGCCAGCAGCTCAGGGACCGACGATGAAGCTTTCTTT. Its protein is CASSSGTDDEAFF. The genes are TRBV7-3 and TRBJ1-1; TRBD1 might be the D (5 bases). The CDR3 totals 13 residues. CDR1 is SGHTA and CDR2 is FQGTGA in the germline V gene. V gave up 4 bases and J gave up 7 bases, with 13 bases separating them.

This chain links TRBV18 with TRBJ2-7; no reliable D call. V was clipped by 4 bases and J by 2 bases, with 15 bases between them. This CDR3 has 15 amino acids. Germline-derived CDR1 and CDR2 are KGHSH and LQKENI. The CDR3 protein is CASSLGPIMTYEQYF. CDR3 DNA sequence: TGTGCCAGCTCACTCGGACCCATAATGACCTACGAGCAGTACTTC. Variable domain in full (rest from reference TRBV18 and TRBJ2-7): NAGVMQNPRHLVRRRGQEARLRCSPMKGHSHVYWYRQLPEEGLKFMVYLQKENIIDESGMPKERFSAEFPKEGPSILRIQQVVRGDSAAYFCASSLGPIMTYEQYFGPGTRLTVT.

The table lists this clone with a count of one. The chain joins TRBV4-2 to TRBJ2-3, with 10 positions matching TRBD1. Looked up from germline, CDR1 is LGHNA and CDR2 is YNFKEQ. J lost 1 base, V lost 4 bases, and 2 bases had no gene match. The CDR3 is made up of 15 amino acids. This chain's CDR3 is CASSPTGGGTDTQYF. In nucleotides, the CDR3 is TGTGCCAGCAGCCCGACAGGGGGCGGCACAGATACGCAGTATTTT.

The rearrangement uses TRBV10-2 and TRBJ1-1; D call uncertain. Trimming took off 4 bases at V and 3 bases at J, with 12 bases between the two ends. CDR1 is WSHSY, CDR2 SAAADI, per germline. CDR3 length: 14 amino acids. CDR3 bases: TGCGCCAGCAGTGTAAATAGGGTGGACACTGAAGCTTTCTTT. This codes for CASSVNRVDTEAFF.

This clone was observed a handful of times. The chain employs TRBV19 and TRBJ1-6, with TRBD1 identical over 7 bases. This CDR3 is 16 amino acids long. The germline V gene has CDR1 LNHDA and CDR2 SQIVND (reference sequence). With 7 bases clipped from V and 9 bases from J, the junction kept 15 bases outside the gene matches. CDR3 loop: CASTPTARGLGSPLHF. CDR3 DNA sequence: TGTGCCAGTACCCCTACAGCGAGGGGGCTCGGTTCACCCCTCCACTTT.

This chain uses TRBV9 with TRBJ2-1; D is undetermined. This CDR3 comprises 15 residues. V was clipped by 7 bases and J by 0 bases, with 14 bases between them. CDR1 is SGDLS, CDR2 YYNGEE, per germline. The CDR3 DNA reads as TGTGCCAGCGCCCCCAATAGTGGCTCCTACAATGAGCAGTTCTTC. Amino acid sequence: CASAPNSGSYNEQFF.

The V and J genes are TRBV6-6 and TRBJ1-6; a weak D match, TRBD1 (5 bases). V was clipped by 6 bases and J by 3 bases, with 6 bases between them. The CDR3 has 13 residues. Germline CDR1 is MNHNY and CDR2 is SVGAGI (reference sequence). The CDR3 spells CASSGGYNSPLHF. The CDR3 region has the DNA TGTGCCAGCAGCGGGGGCTATAATTCACCCCTCCACTTT.

The V call is TRBV5-4, the J call TRBJ2-7; possibly TRBD1 or TRBD2 for D (5 bases each). Per germline, CDR1 SGHNT and CDR2 YYREEE (reference sequence). V was cut by 3 bases and J by 5 bases, with 15 bases left in between. The CDR3 spans 14 residues. The CDR3 is CASSSSGRGDEQYF. The CDR3 DNA reads TGTGCCAGCAGCTCATCGGGACGAGGCGACGAGCAGTACTTC.

The chain couples TRBV6-1 to TRBJ1-6; possible D gene TRBD1, 6 bases. Trimming took off 2 bases at V and 8 bases at J, with 19 bases between the two ends. This CDR3 has 17 amino acids. Germline V gives CDR1 MNHNS, CDR2 SASEGT. The CDR3 spells CASSEYTGRVSDSPLHF. The CDR3 DNA follows: TGTGCCAGCAGTGAATATACAGGGAGGGTATCGGATTCACCCCTCCACTTT.

The chain links TRBV5-6 to TRBJ1-5; maybe TRBD1 (6 bases). Germline V gene data show CDR1 as SGHDT and CDR2 as YYEEEE. This CDR3 has 17 residues. Trimming removed 3 bases from V and 0 bases from J, with 16 bases in between. The DNA for the CDR3 is TGTGCCAGCAGCTCTTCACTGGACAGCTATAGCAATCAGCCCCAGCATTTT. Amino acids: CASSSSLDSYSNQPQHF.

This chain links TRBV7-3 with TRBJ2-1, with TRBD2 matching 9 bases. Trimming at V came to 2 bases and at J to 4 bases, leaving 3 bases not matched to a gene. Germline V gene lookup returns CDR1 SGHTA and CDR2 FQGTGA. The CDR3 extends over 15 amino acids. CDR3 in DNA: TGTGCCAGCAGCTTATTAGCGGGGGAGTACAATGAGCAGTTCTTC. Translation gives CASSLLAGEYNEQFF.

J is TRBJ1-2 and V is TRBV10-3; weak D call: TRBD1 (5 bases). Trimming removed 3 bases at V and 6 bases at J, with 14 bases between. This CDR3 contains 14 residues. Looked up from germline, CDR1 is ENHRY and CDR2 is SYGVKD. The CDR3: CAISDSGGEDGYTF. For the CDR3, the DNA is TGTGCCATCAGTGACTCCGGGGGGGAAGATGGCTACACCTTC.

The chain is built from TRBV2 and TRBJ1-1; a weak D match, TRBD1 (5 bases). The V end was cut by 4 bases, the J end by 0 bases, with 15 bases between. Per the germline V gene, CDR1 is SNHLY and CDR2 is FYNNEI. The CDR3 is made up of 16 amino acids. CDR3 loop: CASSGGTGVMNTEAFF. The CDR3 coding sequence is TGTGCCAGCAGTGGGGGTACGGGGGTCATGAACACTGAAGCTTTCTTT.

This clone has a single count. The CDR3 DNA sequence: TGTGCCAGCAGCTCCGGGACAGGGGGTCAGCCCCAGCATTTT. Translation: CASSSGTGGQPQHF. The chain combines TRBV7-6 with TRBJ1-5, with 11 positions matching TRBD1. Losses at the gene ends were 4 bases for V and 6 bases for J; bases not matched to a gene: 2. The germline V gene encodes CDR1 SGHVS and CDR2 FNYEAQ. This CDR3 is built from 14 residues.

This clone was observed a few times. A read error is likely, as this CDR3 ends without the conserved phenylalanine or tryptophan. The chain uses TRBV6-1 and TRBJ1-6; D is perhaps TRBD1 (6 bases). This CDR3 spans 13 amino acids. Between the trimmed V and J ends, which lost 6 bases and 14 bases, there was a span of 17 bases. Germline CDR1 reads MNHNS; CDR2 reads SASEGT. Here the CDR3 reads CASRARTEGSLHL. CDR3 nucleotides: TGTGCCAGCAGAGCCCGGACAGAAGGGTCCCTCCACCTT.

The rearrangement uses TRBV13 and TRBJ2-3, with 8 bases that match TRBD2. Germline V gene data show CDR1 as PRHDT and CDR2 as FYEKMQ (reference sequence). The CDR3 totals 17 residues. Trimming at V came to 5 bases and at J to 3 bases, leaving 13 bases not matched to a gene. Here the CDR3 DNA reads TGTGCCAGCAGCCGCAAGAATCCGGGACTAGGAACAGATACGCAGTATTTT. Translated: CASSRKNPGLGTDTQYF.

The rearrangement joins TRBV27 to TRBJ1-6; D unclear. Germline V gene lookup returns CDR1 MNHEY and CDR2 SMNVEV (reference sequence). The CDR3 extends over 15 amino acids. V was trimmed by 5 bases and J by 9 bases, leaving 17 bases between them. The chain's CDR3 is CASSANWRTVSPLHF. Written as DNA, the CDR3 is TGTGCCAGCAGTGCCAATTGGAGGACTGTTTCACCCCTCCACTTT.

This sequence joins TRBV4-3 and TRBJ1-5; D is unclear. This CDR3 has 13 residues. Trimming stripped 1 base from V and 8 bases from J, with 9 bases between. Germline CDR1 and CDR2: LGHNA and YSLEER. The CDR3 spells CASSQGFLEPQHF. Here the CDR3 DNA reads TGCGCCAGCAGCCAAGGGTTCCTTGAGCCCCAGCATTTT.

The count of this clone is one. The rearrangement links TRBV6-1 to TRBJ2-1, with D possibly TRBD1 on 5 matching bases. This CDR3 comprises 17 residues. V lost 4 bases to trimming and J lost 0 bases, with 16 bases between them. Germline V gene lookup returns CDR1 MNHNS and CDR2 SASEGT. The DNA of the CDR3 is TGTGCCAGCAGTGGACAAAACAGGCCGAGCTCCTACAATGAGCAGTTCTTC. Its protein product is CASSGQNRPSSYNEQFF.

This sequence joins TRBV5-5 and TRBJ2-2; 10 bases are a match to TRBD2. The CDR3 covers 15 residues. Trimming at V came to 4 bases and at J to 5 bases, leaving 5 bases not matched to a gene. In germline, CDR1 is SGHKS, CDR2 YYEKEE (reference sequence). Written as DNA, the CDR3 is TGTGCCAGCAGCACCGCTAGCGGGGGAACCGGGGAGCTGTTTTTT. Residues: CASSTASGGTGELFF.

The chain recombines TRBV5-8 with TRBJ1-2; D unresolved. The germline CDR1 and CDR2 sequences are SGHTS and YDEGEE. The CDR3 contains 12 residues. V lost 4 bases and J 6 bases, leaving 10 bases between the germline ends. The CDR3 nucleotides are TGTGCCAGCAGCGAGAAGAGGAATGGCTACACCTTC. Its protein is CASSEKRNGYTF.

This rearrangement joins TRBV5-1 to TRBJ2-1; D possibly corresponds to TRBD1 (6 bases). Trimming pared 1 base from V and 4 bases from J, leaving 15 bases between. Per germline, CDR1 SGHRS and CDR2 YFSETQ. The CDR3 spans 16 residues. CDR3 region: CASSLTGSPAYNEQFF. The DNA of the CDR3 is TGCGCCAGCAGCTTGACAGGGTCCCCGGCATACAATGAGCAGTTCTTC.

V gene TRBV5-1 combines with J gene TRBJ1-1; no definite D call. CDR3 length: 13 amino acids. Germline V lookup: CDR1 SGHRS, CDR2 YFSETQ. Deletions cut 5 bases from V and 0 bases from J, with 8 bases between. CDR3 bases: TGCGCCAGCAGGGCCTCTATGAACACTGAAGCTTTCTTT. Translating it yields CASRASMNTEAFF.

This CDR3 is CASSPLGRTDTIYF. CDR3 in DNA: TGTGCCAGCAGTCCCCTGGGCCGAACGGACACCATATATTTT. The chain carries TRBV6-5 and TRBJ1-3; D remains unclear. The germline V gene encodes CDR1 MNHEY and CDR2 SVGAGI. Trimming pared 5 bases from V and 8 bases from J, leaving 16 bases between. The CDR3 consists of 14 residues.

The gene calls are TRBV5-1 and TRBJ2-3, with D maybe TRBD2 (7 bases). Between the trimmed V and J ends, which lost 4 bases and 2 bases, there was a span of 17 bases. The CDR3 spans 16 residues. In germline, CDR1 is SGHRS, CDR2 YFSETQ. CDR3 amino acids: CASSRMLGGATDTQYF. The CDR3 DNA reads TGCGCCAGCAGCCGCATGCTTGGGGGGGCCACAGATACGCAGTATTTT.